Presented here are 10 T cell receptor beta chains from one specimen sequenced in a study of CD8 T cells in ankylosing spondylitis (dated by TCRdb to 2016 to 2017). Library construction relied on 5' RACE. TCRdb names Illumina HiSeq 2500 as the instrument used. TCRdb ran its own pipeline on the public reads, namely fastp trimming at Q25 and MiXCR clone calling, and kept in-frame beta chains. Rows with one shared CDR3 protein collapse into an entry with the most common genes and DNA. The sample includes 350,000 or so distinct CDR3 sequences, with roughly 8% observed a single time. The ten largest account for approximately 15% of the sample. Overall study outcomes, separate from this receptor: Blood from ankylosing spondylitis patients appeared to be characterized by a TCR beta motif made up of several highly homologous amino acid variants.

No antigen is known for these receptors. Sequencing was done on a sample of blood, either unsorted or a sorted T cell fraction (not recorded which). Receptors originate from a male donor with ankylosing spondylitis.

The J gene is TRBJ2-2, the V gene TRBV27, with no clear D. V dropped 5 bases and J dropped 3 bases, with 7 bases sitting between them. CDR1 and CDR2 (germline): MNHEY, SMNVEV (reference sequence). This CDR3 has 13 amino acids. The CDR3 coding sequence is TGTGCCAGCAGTCCTTACTACACCGGGGAGCTGTTTTTT. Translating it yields CASSPYYTGELFF.

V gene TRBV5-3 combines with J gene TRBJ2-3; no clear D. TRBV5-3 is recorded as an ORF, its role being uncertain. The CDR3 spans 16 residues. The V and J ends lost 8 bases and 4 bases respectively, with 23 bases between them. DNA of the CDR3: TGTGCCAGGAGACCCAGTAGCACAGTCCGCGCAGATACGCAGTATTTT. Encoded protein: CARRPSSTVRADTQYF.

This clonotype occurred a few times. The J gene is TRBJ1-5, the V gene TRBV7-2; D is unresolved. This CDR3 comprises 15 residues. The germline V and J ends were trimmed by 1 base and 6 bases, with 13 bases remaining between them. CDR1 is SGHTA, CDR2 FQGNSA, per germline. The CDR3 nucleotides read TGTGCCAGCAGCTTAGTAAACGCTCGGGTTCAGCCCCAGCATTTT. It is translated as CASSLVNARVQPQHF.

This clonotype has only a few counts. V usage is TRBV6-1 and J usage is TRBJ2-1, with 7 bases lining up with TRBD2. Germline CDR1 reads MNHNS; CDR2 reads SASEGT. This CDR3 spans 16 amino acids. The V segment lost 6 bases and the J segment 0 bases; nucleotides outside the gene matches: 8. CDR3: CASRPPGGSSYNEQFF. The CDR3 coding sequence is TGTGCCAGCAGGCCGCCGGGCGGGAGCTCCTACAATGAGCAGTTCTTC.

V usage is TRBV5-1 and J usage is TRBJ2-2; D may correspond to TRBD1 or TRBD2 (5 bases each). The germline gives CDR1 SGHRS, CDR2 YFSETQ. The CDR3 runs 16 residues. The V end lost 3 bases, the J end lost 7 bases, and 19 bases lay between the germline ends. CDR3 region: CASSSFGTTQGGELFF. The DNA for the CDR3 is TGCGCCAGCAGCTCTTTCGGGACGACCCAAGGCGGGGAGCTGTTTTTT.

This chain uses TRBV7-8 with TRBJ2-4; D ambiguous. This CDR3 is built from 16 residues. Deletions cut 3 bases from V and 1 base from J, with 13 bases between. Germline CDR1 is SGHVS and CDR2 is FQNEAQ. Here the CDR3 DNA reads TGTGCCAGCAGCTTTAACCGGATTGGGGCCAAAAACATTCAGTACTTC. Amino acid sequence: CASSFNRIGAKNIQYF.

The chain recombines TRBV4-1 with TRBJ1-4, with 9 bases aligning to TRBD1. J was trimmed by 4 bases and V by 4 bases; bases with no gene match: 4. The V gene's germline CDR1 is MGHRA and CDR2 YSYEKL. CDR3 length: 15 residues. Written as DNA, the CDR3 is TGCGCCAGCAGCCCGCCGGGACAGGGTAATGAAAAACTGTTTTTT. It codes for CASSPPGQGNEKLFF.

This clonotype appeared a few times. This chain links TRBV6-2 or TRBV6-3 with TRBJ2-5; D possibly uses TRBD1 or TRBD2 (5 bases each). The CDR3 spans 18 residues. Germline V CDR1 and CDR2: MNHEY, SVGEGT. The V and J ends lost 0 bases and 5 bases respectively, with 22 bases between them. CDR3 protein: CASSYSKRGAPGLETQYF. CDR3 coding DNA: TGTGCCAGCAGTTACTCGAAGCGAGGGGCGCCGGGTTTGGAGACCCAGTACTTC.

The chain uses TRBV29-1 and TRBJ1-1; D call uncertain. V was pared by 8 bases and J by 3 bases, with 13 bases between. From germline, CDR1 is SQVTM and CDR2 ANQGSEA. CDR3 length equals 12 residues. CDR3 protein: CSSLGPDTEAFF. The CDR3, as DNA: TGCAGCTCCCTAGGCCCGGACACTGAAGCTTTCTTT.

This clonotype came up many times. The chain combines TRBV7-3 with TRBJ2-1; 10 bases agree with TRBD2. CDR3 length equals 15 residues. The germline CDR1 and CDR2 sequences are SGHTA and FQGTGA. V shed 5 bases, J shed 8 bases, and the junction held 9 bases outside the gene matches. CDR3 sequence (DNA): TGTGCCAGCAGCCTCGGGATAGCGGGAGGTGATGAGCAGTTCTTC. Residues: CASSLGIAGGDEQFF.